This T cell receptor (beta chain) was recovered during a study of beta chain features in type 1 diabetes. Across the study: Across all samples, approximately 99 million sorted cells were examined. General observations from the study: Moderate yet significant TCRB CDR3 shortening was seen in Type 1 diabetes patients in all four CD4+ subsets.

The V and J ends lost 3 bases and 7 bases, in that order; junction bases with no gene match: 12. The CDR3 length is 16 residues. The germline gives CDR1 SGDLS, CDR2 YYNGEE. Based on CD45RO/CCR7/CD25/CD127/CD95/CD27, CD4+ regulatory, stem cell-like memory, naive and central memory cells were sorted. For this clone: Its specificity is not known.

Since all of the isolated RNA was reverse transcribed, expressed TCRB transcripts were what got sequenced. Naive, central memory and regulatory T cell samples produced a mean of about 3.5 million reads. TCRdb keeps only in-frame clones here, not all; method: immunoSEQ multiplex PCR. The top ten clones hold about 0.018% of a sample with about 360,000 clones, around 12% of them seen once. The sample was naive CD4+ T cells from blood. The TCR originated in a young man in good health. The chain employs TRBV9 and TRBJ2-7; 11 bases map to TRBD1. Here the CDR3 DNA reads TGTGCCAGCAGCGCGACGCCGGGACAGGGGGTGGGGGAGCAGTACTTC. Encoded protein: CASSATPGQGVGEQYF.